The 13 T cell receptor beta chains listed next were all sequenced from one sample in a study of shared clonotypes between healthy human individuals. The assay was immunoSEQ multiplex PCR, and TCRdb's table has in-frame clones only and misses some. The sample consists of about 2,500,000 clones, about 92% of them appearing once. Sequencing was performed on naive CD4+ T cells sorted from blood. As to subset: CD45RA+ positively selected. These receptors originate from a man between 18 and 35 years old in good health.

Written as DNA, the CDR3 is TGTGCCAGCAGCTCGGGGGCGTGGGGCTACACCTTC. Encoded protein: CASSSGAWGYTF. This sequence joins TRBV11-2 and TRBJ1-2; D perhaps matches TRBD1 (6 bases). Germline V gene data show CDR1 as SGHAT and CDR2 as FQNNGV. The ends were cut back, 4 bases at V and 8 bases at J, with 11 bases in the middle. The CDR3 runs 12 residues.

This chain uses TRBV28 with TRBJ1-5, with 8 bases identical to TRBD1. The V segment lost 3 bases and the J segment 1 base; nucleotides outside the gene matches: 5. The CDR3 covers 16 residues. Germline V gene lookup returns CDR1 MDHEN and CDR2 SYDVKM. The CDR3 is CASSFPRQGSNQPQHF. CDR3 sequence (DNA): TGTGCCAGCAGTTTCCCGAGACAGGGGAGCAATCAGCCCCAGCATTTT.

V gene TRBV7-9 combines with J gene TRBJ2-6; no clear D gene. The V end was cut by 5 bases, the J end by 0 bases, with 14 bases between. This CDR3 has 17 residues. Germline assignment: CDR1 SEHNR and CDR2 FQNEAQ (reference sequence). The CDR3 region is CASSPLGLSSGANVLTF. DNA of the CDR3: TGTGCCAGCAGCCCGCTTGGCCTGAGCTCTGGGGCCAACGTCCTGACTTTC.

In nucleotides, the CDR3 is TGTGCCAGCACGGGTGACAGCTCAACCAAAAACATTCAGTACTTC. Translated, it gives CASTGDSSTKNIQYF. This chain uses TRBV2 with TRBJ2-4; D perhaps matches TRBD1 (5 bases). The germline V gene encodes CDR1 SNHLY and CDR2 FYNNEI. The CDR3 spans 15 residues. V was trimmed by 7 bases and J by 2 bases, leaving 15 bases between them.

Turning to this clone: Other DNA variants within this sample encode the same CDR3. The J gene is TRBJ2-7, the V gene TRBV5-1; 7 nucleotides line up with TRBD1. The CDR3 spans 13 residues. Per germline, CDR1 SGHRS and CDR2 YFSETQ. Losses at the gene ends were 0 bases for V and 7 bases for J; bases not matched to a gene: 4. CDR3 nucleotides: TGCGCCAGCAGCTTGGGACAGGGTGGGGAGCAGTACTTC. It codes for CASSLGQGGEQYF.

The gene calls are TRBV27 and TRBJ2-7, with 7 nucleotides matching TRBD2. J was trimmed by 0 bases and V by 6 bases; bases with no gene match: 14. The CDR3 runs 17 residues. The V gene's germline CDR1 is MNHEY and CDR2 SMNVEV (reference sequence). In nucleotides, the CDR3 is TGTGCCAGCAGACCCCGACTAGCAGCGGCAAGCTCCTACGAGCAGTACTTC. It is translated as CASRPRLAAASSYEQYF.

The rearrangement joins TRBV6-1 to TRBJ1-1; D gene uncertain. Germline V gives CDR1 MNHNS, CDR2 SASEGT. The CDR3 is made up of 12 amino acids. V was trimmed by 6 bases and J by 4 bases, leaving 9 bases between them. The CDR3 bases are TGTGCCAGCAGGGTACCTAGCACTGAAGCTTTCTTT. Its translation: CASRVPSTEAFF.

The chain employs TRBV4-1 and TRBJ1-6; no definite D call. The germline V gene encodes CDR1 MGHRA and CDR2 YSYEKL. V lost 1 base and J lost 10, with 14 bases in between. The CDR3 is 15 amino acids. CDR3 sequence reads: CASSQVAPLGSPLHF. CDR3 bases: TGCGCCAGCAGCCAAGTTGCGCCCCTCGGGTCACCCCTCCACTTT.

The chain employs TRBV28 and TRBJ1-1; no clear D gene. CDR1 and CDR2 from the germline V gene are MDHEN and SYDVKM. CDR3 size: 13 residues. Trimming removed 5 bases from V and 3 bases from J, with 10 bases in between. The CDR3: CASSPVADTEAFF. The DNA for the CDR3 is TGTGCCAGCAGTCCGGTGGCGGACACTGAAGCTTTCTTT.

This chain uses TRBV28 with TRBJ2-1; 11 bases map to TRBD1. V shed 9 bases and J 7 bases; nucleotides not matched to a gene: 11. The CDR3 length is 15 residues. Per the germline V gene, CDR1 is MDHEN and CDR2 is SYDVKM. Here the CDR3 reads CASLPGDRGWNEQFF. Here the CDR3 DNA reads TGTGCCAGTCTCCCCGGGGACAGGGGGTGGAATGAGCAGTTCTTC.

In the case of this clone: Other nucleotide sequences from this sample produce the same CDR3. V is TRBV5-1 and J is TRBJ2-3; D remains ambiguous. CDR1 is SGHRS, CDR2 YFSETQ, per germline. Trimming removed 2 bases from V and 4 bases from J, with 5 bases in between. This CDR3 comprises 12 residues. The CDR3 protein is CASSFSSDTQYF. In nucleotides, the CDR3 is TGCGCCAGCAGCTTTTCCTCAGATACGCAGTATTTT.

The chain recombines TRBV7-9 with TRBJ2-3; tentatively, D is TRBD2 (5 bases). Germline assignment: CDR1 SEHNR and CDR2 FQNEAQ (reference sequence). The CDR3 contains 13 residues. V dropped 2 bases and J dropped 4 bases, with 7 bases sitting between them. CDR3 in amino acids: CASSLIASDTQYF. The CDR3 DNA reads TGTGCCAGCAGCTTAATAGCGTCAGATACGCAGTATTTT.

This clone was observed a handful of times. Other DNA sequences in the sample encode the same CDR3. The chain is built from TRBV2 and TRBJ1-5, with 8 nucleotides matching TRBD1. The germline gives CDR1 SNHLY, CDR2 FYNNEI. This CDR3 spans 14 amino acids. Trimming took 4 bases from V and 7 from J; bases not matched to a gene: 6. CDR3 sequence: CASSVGQGGQPQHF. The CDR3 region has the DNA TGTGCCAGCAGTGTTGGACAGGGCGGCCAGCCCCAGCATTTT.